This T cell receptor beta chain derives from a study of beta chain features in type 1 diabetes. Notes on the study in general: All four CD4+ subsets of Type 1 diabetes patients contained TCRB CDR3s that were moderately but significantly shorter.

This CDR3 spans 14 amino acids. Trimming at V came to 7 bases and at J to 3 bases, leaving 9 bases not matched to a gene. CDR1 SQVTM and CDR2 ANQGSEA come from the germline V gene. All of the isolated RNA was reverse transcribed, so expressed TCRB transcripts were sequenced. Assay: immunoSEQ multiplex PCR; the TCRdb copy retains only in-frame clones and omits some. Of around 250,000 clones in the sample, roughly 20% are singletons; the top ten hold 0.025% to 0.035%. As for this clone: Its antigen is still unknown.

Sequenced sample: naive CD4+ T cells from blood. This chain joins TRBV29-1 and TRBJ2-1, with 7 bases identical to TRBD2. The source of this sequence is a woman between 35 and 50 years old with type 1 diabetes. CDR3 sequence reads: CSEATSAHYNEQFF. CDR3 nucleotides: TGCAGCGAGGCTACTAGCGCTCACTACAATGAGCAGTTCTTC.